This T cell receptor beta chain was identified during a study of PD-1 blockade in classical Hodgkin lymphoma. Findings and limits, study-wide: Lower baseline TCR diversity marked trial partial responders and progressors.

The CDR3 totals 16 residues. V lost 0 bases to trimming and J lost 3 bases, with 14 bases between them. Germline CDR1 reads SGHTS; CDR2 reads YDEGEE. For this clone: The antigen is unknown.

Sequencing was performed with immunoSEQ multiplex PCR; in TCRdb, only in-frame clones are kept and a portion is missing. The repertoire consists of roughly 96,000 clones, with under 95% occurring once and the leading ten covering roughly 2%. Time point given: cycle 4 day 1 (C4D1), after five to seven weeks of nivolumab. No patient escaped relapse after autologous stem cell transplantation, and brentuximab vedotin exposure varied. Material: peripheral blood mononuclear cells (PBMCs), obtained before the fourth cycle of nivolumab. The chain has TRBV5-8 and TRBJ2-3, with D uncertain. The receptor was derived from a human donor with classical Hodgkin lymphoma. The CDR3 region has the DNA TGTGCCAGCAGCTTGGCCGTGGCCCCCCGGACAGATACGCAGTATTTT. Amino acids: CASSLAVAPRTDTQYF.